This TCR beta chain was profiled in a study of T cells in Graves' hyperthyroidism and ophthalmopathy. Study summary: Prior to any treatment, at the point of initial diagnosis, peripheral blood was collected. Regarding the study as a whole: Among thyroid clonotypes expanded above 0.001, most also appeared in blood.

The V gene's germline CDR1 is SEHNR and CDR2 FQNEAQ (reference sequence). V was shortened by 5 bases and J by 3 bases, with 18 bases between the two germline ends. This CDR3 is built from 16 residues. Authors of the study amplified TCR beta CDR3 regions from RNA transcripts. First-round RT-PCR targeting the TCR CDR3 was performed with the HTBI primer set. TCRdb reprocessed the multiplex PCR reads with MiXCR, giving one entry per CDR3 protein. The sample records 300,000 or so distinct CDR3 sequences, roughly a fifth being singletons. A word on this clonotype: The antigen is not known.

For Graves' hyperthyroidism to be stable, ophthalmopathy could not progress within 18 months. Hyperthyroidism patients were newly diagnosed, had disease duration under 2 months, and were aged 18 to 65 years. V gene TRBV7-9 combines with J gene TRBJ2-3; D is perhaps TRBD1 (5 bases). This receptor was identified in a woman in her fifties or sixties with Graves' hyperthyroidism. Material: blood. The CDR3 DNA sequence: TGTGCCAGCAGCGGGGCGAGGCCTGGTCTTACAGATACGCAGTATTTT. Translated, it gives CASSGARPGLTDTQYF.